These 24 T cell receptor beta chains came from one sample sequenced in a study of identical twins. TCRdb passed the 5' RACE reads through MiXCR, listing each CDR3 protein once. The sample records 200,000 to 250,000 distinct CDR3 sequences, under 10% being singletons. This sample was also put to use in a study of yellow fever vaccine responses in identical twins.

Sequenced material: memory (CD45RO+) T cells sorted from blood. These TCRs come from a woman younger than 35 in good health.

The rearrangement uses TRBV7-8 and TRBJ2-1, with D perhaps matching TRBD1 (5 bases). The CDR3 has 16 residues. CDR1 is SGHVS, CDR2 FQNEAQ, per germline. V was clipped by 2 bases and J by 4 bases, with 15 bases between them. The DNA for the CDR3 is TGTGCCAGCAGCTTATGGGGCGACAGCTCTTACAATGAGCAGTTCTTC. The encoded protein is CASSLWGDSSYNEQFF.

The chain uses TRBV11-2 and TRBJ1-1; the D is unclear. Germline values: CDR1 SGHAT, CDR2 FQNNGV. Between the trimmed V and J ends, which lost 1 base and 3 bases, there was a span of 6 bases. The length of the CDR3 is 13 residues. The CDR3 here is CASSLARDTEAFF. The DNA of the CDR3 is TGTGCCAGCAGCTTAGCAAGGGACACTGAAGCTTTCTTT.

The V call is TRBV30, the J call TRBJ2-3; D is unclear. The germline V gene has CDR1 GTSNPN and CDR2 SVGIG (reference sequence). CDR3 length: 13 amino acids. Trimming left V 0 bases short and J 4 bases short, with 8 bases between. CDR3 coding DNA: TGTGCCTGGAGTGTACGTGGGGCAGATACGCAGTATTTT. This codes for CAWSVRGADTQYF.

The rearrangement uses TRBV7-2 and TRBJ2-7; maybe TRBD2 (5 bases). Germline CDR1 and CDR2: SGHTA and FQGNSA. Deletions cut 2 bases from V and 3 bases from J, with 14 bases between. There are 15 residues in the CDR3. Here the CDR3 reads CASSLRDSSRYEQYF. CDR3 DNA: TGTGCCAGCAGCTTACGGGATAGCAGCCGCTACGAGCAGTACTTC.

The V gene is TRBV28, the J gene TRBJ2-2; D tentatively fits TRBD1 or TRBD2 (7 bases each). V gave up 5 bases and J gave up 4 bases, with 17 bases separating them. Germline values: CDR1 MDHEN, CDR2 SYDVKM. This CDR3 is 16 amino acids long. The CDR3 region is CASSTAGRGGTGELFF. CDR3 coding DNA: TGTGCCAGCAGTACAGCGGGCAGGGGGGGCACCGGGGAGCTGTTTTTT.

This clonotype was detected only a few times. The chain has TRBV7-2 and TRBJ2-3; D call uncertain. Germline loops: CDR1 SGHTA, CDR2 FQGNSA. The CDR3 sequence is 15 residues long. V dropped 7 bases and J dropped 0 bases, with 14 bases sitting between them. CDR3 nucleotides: TGTGCCAGCATCTCAACCCCTATCAGCACAGATACGCAGTATTTT. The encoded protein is CASISTPISTDTQYF.

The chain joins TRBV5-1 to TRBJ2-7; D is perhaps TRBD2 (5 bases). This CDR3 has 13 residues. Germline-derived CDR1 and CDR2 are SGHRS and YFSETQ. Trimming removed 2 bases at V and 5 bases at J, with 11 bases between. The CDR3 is CASSFPGVNEQYF. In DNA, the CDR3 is TGCGCCAGCAGCTTCCCCGGGGTCAACGAGCAGTACTTC.

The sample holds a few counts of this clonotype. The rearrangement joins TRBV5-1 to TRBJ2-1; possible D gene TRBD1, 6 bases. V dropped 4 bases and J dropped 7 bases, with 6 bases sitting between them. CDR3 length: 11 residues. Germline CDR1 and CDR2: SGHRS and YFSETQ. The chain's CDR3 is CASSGQNEQFF. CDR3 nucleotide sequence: TGCGCCAGCAGCGGACAGAATGAGCAGTTCTTC. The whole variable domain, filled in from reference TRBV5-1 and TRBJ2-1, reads KAGVTQTPRYLIKTRGQQVTLSCSPISGHRSVSWYQQTPGQGLQFLFEYFSETQRNKGNFPGRFSGRQFSNSRSEMNVSTLELGDSALYLCASSGQNEQFFGPGTRLTVL.

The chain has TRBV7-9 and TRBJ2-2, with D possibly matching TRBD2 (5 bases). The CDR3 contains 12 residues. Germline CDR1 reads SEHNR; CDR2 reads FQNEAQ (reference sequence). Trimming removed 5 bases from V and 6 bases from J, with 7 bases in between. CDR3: CASSALAGELFF. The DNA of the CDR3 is TGTGCCAGCAGCGCACTAGCCGGGGAGCTGTTTTTT.

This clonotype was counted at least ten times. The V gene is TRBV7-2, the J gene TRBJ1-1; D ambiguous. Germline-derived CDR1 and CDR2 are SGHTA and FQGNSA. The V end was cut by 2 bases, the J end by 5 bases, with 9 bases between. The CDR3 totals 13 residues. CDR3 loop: CASSLNSWTEAFF. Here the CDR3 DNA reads TGTGCCAGCAGCTTAAATAGTTGGACTGAAGCTTTCTTT.

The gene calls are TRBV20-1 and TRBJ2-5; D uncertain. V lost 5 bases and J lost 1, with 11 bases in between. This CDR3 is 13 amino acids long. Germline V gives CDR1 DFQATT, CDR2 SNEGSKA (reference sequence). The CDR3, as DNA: TGCAGTGCTCCCCTGGGCCTCCAAGAGACCCAGTACTTC. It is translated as CSAPLGLQETQYF.

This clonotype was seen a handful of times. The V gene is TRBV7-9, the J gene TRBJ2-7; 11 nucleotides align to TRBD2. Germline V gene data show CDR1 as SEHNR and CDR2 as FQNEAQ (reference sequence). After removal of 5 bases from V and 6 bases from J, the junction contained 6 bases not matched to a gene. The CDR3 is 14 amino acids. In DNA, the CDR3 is TGTGCCAGCAGCATTAGCGGGAGGGGTGGCGAGCAGTACTTC. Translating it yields CASSISGRGGEQYF.

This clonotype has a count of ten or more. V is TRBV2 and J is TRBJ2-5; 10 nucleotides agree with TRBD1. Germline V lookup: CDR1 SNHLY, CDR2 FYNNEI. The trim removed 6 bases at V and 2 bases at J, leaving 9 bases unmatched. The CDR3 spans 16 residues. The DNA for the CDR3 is TGTGCCAGCAGGTTACCGGGACAGGGGCCTCAAGAGACCCAGTACTTC. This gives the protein CASRLPGQGPQETQYF.

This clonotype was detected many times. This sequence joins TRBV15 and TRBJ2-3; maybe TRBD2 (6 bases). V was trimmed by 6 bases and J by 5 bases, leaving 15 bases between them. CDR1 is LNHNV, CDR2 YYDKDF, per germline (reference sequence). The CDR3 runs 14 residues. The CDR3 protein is CATSGGTTEDTQYF. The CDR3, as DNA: TGTGCCACCAGTGGCGGGACGACCGAAGATACGCAGTATTTT.

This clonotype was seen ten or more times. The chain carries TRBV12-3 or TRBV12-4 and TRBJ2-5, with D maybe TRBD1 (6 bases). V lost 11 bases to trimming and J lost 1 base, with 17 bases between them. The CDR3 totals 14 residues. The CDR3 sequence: CASGTRRFQETQYF. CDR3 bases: TGTGCCTCCGGGACAAGAAGATTCCAAGAGACCCAGTACTTC.

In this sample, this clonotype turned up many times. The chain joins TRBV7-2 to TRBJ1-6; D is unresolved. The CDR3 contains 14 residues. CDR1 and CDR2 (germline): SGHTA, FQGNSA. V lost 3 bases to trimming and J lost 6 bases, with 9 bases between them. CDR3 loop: CASSFVVANSPLHF. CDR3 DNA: TGTGCCAGCAGCTTTGTCGTTGCTAATTCACCCCTCCACTTT.

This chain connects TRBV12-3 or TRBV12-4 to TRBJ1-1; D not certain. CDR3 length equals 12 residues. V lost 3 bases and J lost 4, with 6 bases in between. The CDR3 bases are TGTGCCAGCAGTTTTGTTCTCACTGAAGCTTTCTTT. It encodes CASSFVLTEAFF.

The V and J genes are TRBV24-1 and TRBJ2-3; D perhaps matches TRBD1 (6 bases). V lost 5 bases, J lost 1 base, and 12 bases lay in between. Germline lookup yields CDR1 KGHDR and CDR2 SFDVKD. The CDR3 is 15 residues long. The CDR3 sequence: CATSVGGVGTDTQYF. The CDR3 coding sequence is TGTGCCACCAGTGTAGGGGGAGTTGGCACAGATACGCAGTATTTT.

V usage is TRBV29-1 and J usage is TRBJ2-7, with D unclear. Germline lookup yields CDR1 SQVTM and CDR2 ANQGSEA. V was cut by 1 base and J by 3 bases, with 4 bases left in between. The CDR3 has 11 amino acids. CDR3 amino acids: CSVEAGYEQYF. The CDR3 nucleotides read TGCAGCGTTGAAGCTGGCTACGAGCAGTACTTC.

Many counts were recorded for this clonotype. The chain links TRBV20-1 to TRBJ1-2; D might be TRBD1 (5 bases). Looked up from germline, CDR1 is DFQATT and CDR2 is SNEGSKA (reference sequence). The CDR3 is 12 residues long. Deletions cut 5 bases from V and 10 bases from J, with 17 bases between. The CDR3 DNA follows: TGCAGTGCTGACCCCAGCAGGGAAGACTACACCTTC. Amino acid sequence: CSADPSREDYTF.

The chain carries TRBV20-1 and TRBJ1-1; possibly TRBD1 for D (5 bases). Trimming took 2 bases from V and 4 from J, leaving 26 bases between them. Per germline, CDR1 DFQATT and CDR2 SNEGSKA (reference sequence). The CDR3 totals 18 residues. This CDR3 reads CSARNPGTLGVSRTEAFF. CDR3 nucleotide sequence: TGCAGTGCTAGAAATCCCGGCACTCTAGGGGTTTCGCGCACTGAAGCTTTCTTT.

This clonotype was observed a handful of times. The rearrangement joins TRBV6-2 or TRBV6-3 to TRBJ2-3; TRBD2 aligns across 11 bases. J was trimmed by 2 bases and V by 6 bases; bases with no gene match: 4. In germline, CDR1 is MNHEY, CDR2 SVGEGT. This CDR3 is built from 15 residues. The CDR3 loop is CASSRLAGYTDTQYF. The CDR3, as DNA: TGTGCCAGCAGCCGACTAGCGGGGTACACAGATACGCAGTATTTT.

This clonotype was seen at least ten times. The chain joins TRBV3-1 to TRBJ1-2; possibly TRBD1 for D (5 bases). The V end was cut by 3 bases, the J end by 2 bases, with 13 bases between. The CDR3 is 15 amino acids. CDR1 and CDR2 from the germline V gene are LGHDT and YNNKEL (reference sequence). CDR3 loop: CASSQDGTVNYGYTF. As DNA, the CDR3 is TGTGCCAGCAGCCAGGACGGGACGGTGAACTATGGCTACACCTTC.

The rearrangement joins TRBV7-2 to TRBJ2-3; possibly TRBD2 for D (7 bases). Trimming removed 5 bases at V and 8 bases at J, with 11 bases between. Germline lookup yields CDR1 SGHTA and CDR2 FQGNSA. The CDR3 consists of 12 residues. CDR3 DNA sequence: TGTGCCAGCAGCGGAGGGGGGGCTACGCAGTATTTT. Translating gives CASSGGGATQYF.